These T cell receptor beta chains were read from a single sample in a study of identical twins. Each CDR3 protein is one row after TCRdb ran MiXCR on the 5' RACE reads. The sample consists of some 500,000 distinct CDR3 sequences, approximately 15% of them appearing once. Another study also made use of these data, one on yellow fever vaccine responses in identical twins.

The sequenced material came from CD4+ T cells sorted from blood. The receptors originated from a woman under 30 in good health. CDR3s include the opening cysteine and the closing phenylalanine or tryptophan. The D gene is left open where the match is weak. The size entry is marked missing in some rows and otherwise reads once, few, many or a size class.

D gene: TRBD1; V gene: TRBV5-1; clone size: NA; J gene: TRBJ2-7; CDR3 DNA: TGCGCCAGCAGCTTGAACCCTCCGGGACAGGGCGGAGTGGAGCAGTACTTC; CDR3 protein: CASSLNPPGQGGVEQYF
D gene: TRBD2; V gene: TRBV6-1; clone size: few; J gene: TRBJ2-7; CDR3 DNA: TGTGCCAGCAGCCGGACTAGCGGGGGGAACGAGCAGTACTTC; CDR3 protein: CASSRTSGGNEQYF
D gene: TRBD2; V gene: TRBV20-1; clone size: NA; J gene: TRBJ2-3; CDR3 DNA: TGCAGTGCTGGCCGTAGACTAGCGGGGGCCACAGATACGCAGTATTTT; CDR3 protein: CSAGRRLAGATDTQYF
D gene: TRBD2; V gene: TRBV7-2; clone size: NA; J gene: TRBJ2-1; CDR3 DNA: TGTGCCAGCAGCTTAGCTTCTAGGCTAGCGGGTAACAATGAGCAGTTCTTC; CDR3 protein: CASSLASRLAGNNEQFF
D gene: NA; V gene: TRBV20-1; clone size: NA; J gene: TRBJ2-7; CDR3 DNA: TGCAGTGCTAGCCCAACAGAATACGAGCAGTACTTC; CDR3 protein: CSASPTEYEQYF
D gene: TRBD1; V gene: TRBV7-2; clone size: NA; J gene: TRBJ2-1; CDR3 DNA: TGTGCCAGCAGCACAACAGGGGGTGGACCCTACAATGAGCAGTTCTTC; CDR3 protein: CASSTTGGGPYNEQFF
D gene: TRBD2; V gene: TRBV5-1; clone size: few; J gene: TRBJ2-5; CDR3 DNA: TGCGCCAGCAGCTTGGCCGCGGGACTAGCGGCTCCACAAGAGACCCAGTACTTC; CDR3 protein: CASSLAAGLAAPQETQYF
D gene: TRBD2; V gene: TRBV9; clone size: NA; J gene: TRBJ2-5; CDR3 DNA: TGTGCCAGCAGCGTAGGAGGTAGCGGGGGGGAAGAGACCCAGTACTTC; CDR3 protein: CASSVGGSGGEETQYF
D gene: TRBD2; V gene: TRBV24-1; clone size: many; J gene: TRBJ2-3; CDR3 DNA: TGTGCCACCAGTGATCCGAGCGGGAGCCCATATACGCAGTATTTT; CDR3 protein: CATSDPSGSPYTQYF
D gene: TRBD1; V gene: TRBV3-1; clone size: NA; J gene: TRBJ1-5; CDR3 DNA: TGTGCCAGCAGCCCGACAGGGGGCAGGGGCAATCAGCCCCAGCATTTT; CDR3 protein: CASSPTGGRGNQPQHF
D gene: NA; V gene: TRBV28; clone size: few; J gene: TRBJ2-5; CDR3 DNA: TGTGCCACCCAGGGGGGGGGGTGGCAAGAGACCCAGTACTTC; CDR3 protein: CATQGGGWQETQYF
D gene: NA; V gene: TRBV5-1; clone size: few; J gene: TRBJ2-2; CDR3 DNA: TGCGCCAGCAGCTTCCAGGGCGGAGGCGGGGAGCTGTTTTTT; CDR3 protein: CASSFQGGGGELFF
D gene: NA; V gene: TRBV12-3/TRBV12-4; clone size: few; J gene: TRBJ1-5; CDR3 DNA: TGTGCCAGCATGTTAGGGGGACGGGGCAATCAGCCCCAGCATTTT; CDR3 protein: CASMLGGRGNQPQHF
D gene: NA; V gene: TRBV12-3/TRBV12-4; clone size: few; J gene: TRBJ1-6; CDR3 DNA: TGTGCCAGCAGTTTTCGGACAGCAAATTCACCCCTCCACTTT; CDR3 protein: CASSFRTANSPLHF
D gene: NA; V gene: TRBV29-1; clone size: many; J gene: TRBJ2-7; CDR3 DNA: TGCAGCGTTGAGGTTCGCGTCGGAGCGGAGGATAGCTCCTACGAGCAGTACTTC; CDR3 protein: CSVEVRVGAEDSSYEQYF
D gene: TRBD2; V gene: TRBV7-2; clone size: NA; J gene: TRBJ2-3; CDR3 DNA: TGTGCCAGCAGCCCAGGACAGAGCGGGGGGGAGGGAACGCAGTATTTT; CDR3 protein: CASSPGQSGGEGTQYF